These 15 T cell receptor beta chains were all obtained from the same sample, sequenced in a study of cytomegalovirus exposure and HLA in healthy donors. In the PCR, 60 Vbeta and 13 Jbeta primers were used. Some clones are missing from TCRdb's copy, which holds only in-frame ones; the method was immunoSEQ multiplex PCR. This sample has under 200,000 clones, with around three quarters found just once. The sample was PBMCs. The receptor set was obtained from a man aged 30 to 45 in good health and CMV-seropositive.

J is TRBJ1-1 and V is TRBV9, with 10 positions matching TRBD1. The CDR3 totals 15 residues. The V segment lost 0 bases and the J segment 4 bases; nucleotides outside the gene matches: 3. Germline assignment: CDR1 SGDLS and CDR2 YYNGEE. As DNA, the CDR3 is TGTGCCAGCAGCGTAGAGGGACAGGGGAGCACTGAAGCTTTCTTT. Residues: CASSVEGQGSTEAFF.

The rearrangement joins TRBV7-2 to TRBJ2-7; D may be TRBD1 (5 bases). CDR1 and CDR2 from the germline V gene are SGHTA and FQGNSA. Trimming shortened V by 5 bases and J by 6 bases, and 14 bases separated the two germline ends. CDR3 size: 13 residues. The CDR3 DNA is TGTGCCAGCAGCCCTAGGGGCGGCCTCGAGCAGTACTTC. Amino acids: CASSPRGGLEQYF. Based on the CDR3 plus reference TRBV7-2 and TRBJ2-7, the full variable domain is GAGVSQSPSNKVTEKGKDVELRCDPISGHTALYWYRQSLGQGLEFLIYFQGNSAPDKSGLPSDRFSAERTGGSVSTLTIQRTQQEDSAVYLCASSPRGGLEQYFGPGTRLTVT.

The V gene is TRBV30, the J gene TRBJ1-2; D uncertain. Trimming removed 2 bases from V and 2 bases from J, with 15 bases in between. The germline V gene has CDR1 GTSNPN and CDR2 SVGIG (reference sequence). This CDR3 region has 15 residues. In nucleotides, the CDR3 is TGTGCCTGGAGTATGATCGGGTCCGGGAACTATGGCTACACCTTC. It is translated as CAWSMIGSGNYGYTF.

V is TRBV4-2 and J is TRBJ2-3, with D perhaps matching TRBD2 (6 bases). The CDR3 runs to 16 residues. Trimming shortened V by 4 bases and J by 6 bases, and 20 bases separated the two germline ends. Germline V CDR1 and CDR2: LGHNA, YNFKEQ. CDR3 sequence: CASSPEVRLGTDTQYF. The CDR3 region has the DNA TGTGCCAGCAGCCCAGAAGTCCGACTAGGGACCGATACGCAGTATTTT.

The chain uses TRBV10-2 and TRBJ2-7; no clear D gene. V was clipped by 3 bases and J by 3 bases, with 3 bases between them. The CDR3 is 11 residues long. Germline assignment: CDR1 WSHSY and CDR2 SAAADI. CDR3 sequence reads: CASSDSYEQYF. The CDR3 DNA is TGCGCCAGCAGTGACAGCTACGAGCAGTACTTC.

This clone was counted only a few times. The genes are TRBV27 and TRBJ2-7; 9 nucleotides line up with TRBD1. V gave up 6 bases and J gave up 3 bases; unmatched junction bases: 9. This CDR3 spans 15 amino acids. Germline CDR1 and CDR2: MNHEY and SMNVEV (reference sequence). The CDR3 region is CASRYAGTGNYEQYF. The CDR3 DNA reads as TGTGCCAGCAGATACGCCGGGACAGGGAACTACGAGCAGTACTTC.

As DNA, the CDR3 is TGCGCCAGCAGCCAACAGGGTCCCCCCGGGGAGCTGTTTTTT. It is translated as CASSQQGPPGELFF. This rearrangement joins TRBV4-1 to TRBJ2-2; a possible D gene is TRBD1 (5 bases). CDR1 and CDR2 (germline): MGHRA, YSYEKL. The CDR3 is 14 residues long. Deletions cut 2 bases from V and 6 bases from J, with 10 bases between.

Here the CDR3 reads CASSLIESCLRPQHF. For the CDR3, the DNA is TGCGCCAGCAGCTTAATAGAGAGCTGCCTACGACCCCAGCATTTT. This rearrangement joins TRBV5-1 to TRBJ1-5; D remains unclear. Per germline, CDR1 SGHRS and CDR2 YFSETQ. V lost 2 bases and J lost 10, with 19 bases in between. The CDR3 extends over 15 amino acids.

This clone has only one observation. The chain joins TRBV6-1 to TRBJ2-5; D is perhaps TRBD1 (5 bases). The germline gives CDR1 MNHNS, CDR2 SASEGT. V gave up 10 bases and J gave up 7 bases, with 19 bases separating them. There are 13 residues in the CDR3. The chain's CDR3 is CATFSGLSMTQYF. CDR3 in DNA: TGTGCCACCTTCTCAGGGTTAAGTATGACCCAGTACTTC.

The chain is built from TRBV2 and TRBJ2-2, with 9 bases aligning to TRBD1. V lost 5 bases to trimming and J lost 7 bases; unmatched junction nucleotides: 5. This CDR3 region has 14 residues. In germline, CDR1 is SNHLY, CDR2 FYNNEI. Here the CDR3 reads CASSQQGAVGELFF. CDR3 coding DNA: TGTGCCAGCAGTCAACAGGGGGCTGTCGGGGAGCTGTTTTTT.

The rearrangement uses TRBV4-2 and TRBJ2-1, with no clear D. This CDR3 is 15 amino acids long. CDR1 and CDR2 (germline): LGHNA, YNFKEQ. The V end was cut by 0 bases, the J end by 2 bases, with 8 bases between. CDR3 nucleotides: TGTGCCAGCAGCCAAGAAATCCGGGCCTACAATGAGCAGTTCTTC. It encodes CASSQEIRAYNEQFF.

Comments on this clone: Relative to the germline gene, one junction end is altered; a read error may explain this. This rearrangement joins TRBV5-1 to TRBJ2-1, with a possible D match to TRBD1 (6 bases). Germline V gene data show CDR1 as SGHRS and CDR2 as YFSETQ. The CDR3 totals 16 residues. CDR3 DNA: TGCGTCAGCAGCTTGGTGGGTGGGGGCAACTACAATGAGCAGTTCTTC. Amino acid sequence: CVSSLVGGGNYNEQFF.

The chain combines TRBV5-1 with TRBJ2-3; possibly TRBD2 for D (6 bases). V lost 4 bases to trimming and J lost 6 bases, with 15 bases between them. Germline V gives CDR1 SGHRS, CDR2 YFSETQ. The CDR3 extends over 14 amino acids. CDR3 DNA sequence: TGCGCCAGCAGCCCCGGGGGATTAGGTGATACGCAGTATTTT. This encodes CASSPGGLGDTQYF.

The CDR3 sequence is CASDRNTEAFF. The CDR3 DNA is TGTGCCAGCGACAGGAACACTGAAGCTTTCTTT. The rearrangement joins TRBV2 to TRBJ1-1; tentative D call: TRBD1 (5 bases). Trimming stripped 8 bases from V and 1 base from J, with 5 bases between. CDR3 length: 11 residues. Germline-derived CDR1 and CDR2 are SNHLY and FYNNEI.

Note on this clone: The same CDR3 also results from other DNA sequences found in this sample. CDR3 in DNA: TGTGCCAGCAGCCTACAGGGCTACGAGCAGTACTTC. Its translation is CASSLQGYEQYF. The V gene is TRBV28, the J gene TRBJ2-7; D might be TRBD1 (6 bases). CDR3 length: 12 residues. V was cut by 6 bases and J by 3 bases, with 9 bases left in between. The germline V gene encodes CDR1 MDHEN and CDR2 SYDVKM.